A selection of T cell receptor beta chains follows, all from one sample in a study of beta chain features in type 1 diabetes. The method was immunoSEQ multiplex PCR; TCRdb's version includes in-frame clones alone and lacks a portion of them. The table shows over 200,000 clones, with roughly 11% occurring only once. Source material: naive CD4+ T cells from blood. Every receptor here comes from a man in his thirties or forties with type 1 diabetes. CDR3s include the opening cysteine and the closing phenylalanine or tryptophan. A D gene is named only where the DNA matches it firmly. Clone size appears in some rows only: once, few, many, or a class for an expanded clone.

clone size	D gene	V gene	J gene	CDR3 DNA	CDR3 protein
.	.	TRBV10-3	TRBJ2-5	TGTGCCAATGGGCAGGAACAAGAGACCCAGTACTTC	CANGQEQETQYF
few	.	TRBV19	TRBJ2-2	TGTGCCAGTAAGCAGGCTTCGATGAACACCGGGGAGCTGTTTTTT	CASKQASMNTGELFF
few	.	TRBV7-3	TRBJ2-3	TGTGCCAGCAGCCCGCGAGAGTTGGATACGCAGTATTTT	CASSPRELDTQYF
few	TRBD1	TRBV14	TRBJ2-1	TGTGCCAGCAGCCAAGATTTAGGGACAGGCGGAAATGAGCAGTTCTTC	CASSQDLGTGGNEQFF
.	TRBD1	TRBV30	TRBJ1-3	TGTGCCTGGAGGTCAACAGGGGGTTCTGGAAACACCATATATTTT	CAWRSTGGSGNTIYF
few	.	TRBV10-3	TRBJ2-7	TGTGCCATCAGTGAAAGTCCGAACGACTCGAACGAGCAGTACTTC	CAISESPNDSNEQYF
.	TRBD1	TRBV4-2	TRBJ2-3	TGTGCCAGCAGCCAAGGGCAGGGGGCAGCAGATACGCAGTATTTT	CASSQGQGAADTQYF
.	.	TRBV9	TRBJ1-1	TGTGCCAGCAGCGCTGAAATAGGACAGAACACTGAAGCTTTCTTT	CASSAEIGQNTEAFF
few	.	TRBV28	TRBJ2-2	TGTGCCAGCAGTTTAGGGACCGCCGCGGGAGGGGAGCTGTTTTTT	CASSLGTAAGGELFF
few	TRBD2	TRBV5-1	TRBJ2-3	TGCGCCAGCAGCTTGGCCTTCCGGGGGGGCACAGATACGCAGTATTTT	CASSLAFRGGTDTQYF
few	.	TRBV7-2	TRBJ1-5	TGTGCCAGCAGCTTAATAGTTTATCAGCCCCAGCATTTT	CASSLIVYQPQHF
.	TRBD2	TRBV29-1	TRBJ2-1	TGCAGCGTTGATCTGGGGCTAGCGGGGTTTGGTAATGAGCAGTTCTTC	CSVDLGLAGFGNEQFF
many	.	TRBV4-1	TRBJ2-2	TGCGCCAGCACCGCGGGGCAGGGATACACCGGGGAGCTGTTTTTT	CASTAGQGYTGELFF
.	TRBD1	TRBV10-2	TRBJ2-7	TGCGCCAGCAGTGGGACCGGGACAGGGGTGGGCGAGCAGTACTTC	CASSGTGTGVGEQYF
.	.	TRBV27	TRBJ2-1	TGTGCCAGCAGATTCCAGTGGGAGCAGTTCTTC	CASRFQWEQFF
.	.	TRBV9	TRBJ1-2	TGTGCCAGCACCCGAGAGTCTAACTATGGCTACACCTTC	CASTRESNYGYTF
.	TRBD1	TRBV28	TRBJ1-1	TGTGCCAGCACAGGGGGGGAAGCTTTCTTT	CASTGGEAFF
.	.	TRBV11-1	TRBJ1-1	TGTGCCAGCAGCCTAACAGGGCGGGAGGCTTTCTTT	CASSLTGREAFF
few	.	TRBV7-3	TRBJ1-1	TGTGCCAGCAGCCCCGGGGGGAACACTGAAGCTTTCTTT	CASSPGGNTEAFF
few	.	TRBV5-4	TRBJ1-6	TGTGCCAGCAGCTTGGATGCAGGGACAAATTCACCCCTCCACTTT	CASSLDAGTNSPLHF
few	.	TRBV30	TRBJ2-1	TGTGCCTGGAGTCCGGATTTAGCAGTGGTGCAGTTCTTC	CAWSPDLAVVQFF
.	.	TRBV19	TRBJ1-1	TGTGCCAGTAAAGCCAGGGGTTCCTTAGAAGCTTTCTTT	CASKARGSLEAFF
.	.	TRBV11-2	TRBJ2-6	TGTGCCAGCAGCGATCGGAGTTCTGGGGCCAACGTCCTGACTTTC	CASSDRSSGANVLTF
once	.	TRBV9	TRBJ2-3	TGTGCCAGCCAGCGTATTCCGAGGGCCACAGATACGCAGTATTTT	CASQRIPRATDTQYF
.	.	TRBV4-1	TRBJ1-1	TGCGCCAGCAACAATTTTCTTACGAACACTGAAGCTTTCTTT	CASNNFLTNTEAFF
.	TRBD2	TRBV7-9	TRBJ2-1	TGTGCCAGCAGCCCCGGCCTCCGGCGGGGGGACAATGAGCAGTTCTTC	CASSPGLRRGDNEQFF
.	.	TRBV7-2	TRBJ2-3	TGTGCCAGCAGCTCCTCCGGAGATACGCAGTATTTT	CASSSSGDTQYF
few	TRBD2	TRBV10-3	TRBJ2-3	TGTGCCATCAGTGCGGACTCTAGCGGGGGTCTCACAGATACGCAGTATTTT	CAISADSSGGLTDTQYF
few	.	TRBV5-1	TRBJ2-3	TGCGCCAGCAGCTTATCGTTCACAGATACGCAGTATTTT	CASSLSFTDTQYF
few	.	TRBV5-1	TRBJ1-1	TGCGCCAGCAGCTTGGGCGGACTCTCTGAAGCTTTCTTT	CASSLGGLSEAFF
once	.	TRBV28	TRBJ1-1	TGTGCCAGCAGTTTGGGAGGCTCCAACACTGAAGCTTTCTTT	CASSLGGSNTEAFF
.	TRBD1	TRBV7-2	TRBJ2-7	TGTGCCAGCAGCTCCCCCGGGTGGGGACAGGGGGTTTACGAGCAGTACTTC	CASSSPGWGQGVYEQYF
few	.	TRBV7-9	TRBJ1-2	TGTGCCAGCACAAGGAAAGGGGTCGAAGGCTACACCTTC	CASTRKGVEGYTF
few	TRBD1	TRBV4-1	TRBJ1-1	TGCGCCAGCAGCCAAGGCCCGGGACAGAAGAACACTGAAGCTTTCTTT	CASSQGPGQKNTEAFF
.	.	TRBV9	TRBJ1-2	TGTGCCAGCAGCGCCGATTGGGGGCGCGGCTACACCTTC	CASSADWGRGYTF
few	.	TRBV2	TRBJ1-1	TGTGCCAGCCTTGAGGAGGGCATCACTGAAGCTTTCTTT	CASLEEGITEAFF
few	.	TRBV29-1	TRBJ2-1	TGCAGCCTGGGGGGGGCAGGGCCCTACAATGAGCAGTTCTTC	CSLGGAGPYNEQFF
.	TRBD1	TRBV29-1	TRBJ2-3	TGCAGCGGCCTCGAAGTCTGGACAGGGAGGGATACGCAGTATTTT	CSGLEVWTGRDTQYF
.	TRBD2	TRBV9	TRBJ2-2	TGTGCCAGCAGCGTAGCTAGCGGGTTGGTCACCGGGGAGCTGTTTTTT	CASSVASGLVTGELFF
.	.	TRBV7-3	TRBJ2-5	TGTGCCAGCAGCTTAGATAGAGAGACCCAGTACTTC	CASSLDRETQYF
few	TRBD1	TRBV7-9	TRBJ1-1	TGTGCCAGCAGCTCACGGGACAGGGAGAACACTGAAGCTTTCTTT	CASSSRDRENTEAFF
few	.	TRBV9	TRBJ2-7	TGTGCCAGCAGCTCGAGCCCAGGGGTCGACGAGCAGTACTTC	CASSSSPGVDEQYF
.	.	TRBV10-3	TRBJ2-7	TGTGCCATCAGTCCCGACGGAGCCTACGAGCAGTACTTC	CAISPDGAYEQYF
.	TRBD1	TRBV18	TRBJ1-2	TGTGCCAGCTCACCGTCCGGGACAGCGGAATATGGCTACACCTTC	CASSPSGTAEYGYTF
few	.	TRBV19	TRBJ2-7	TGTGCCAGTAGTCTAGCCGGGGAGCAGTACTTC	CASSLAGEQYF
once	.	TRBV6-5	TRBJ1-1	TGTGCCAGCAGTTACGAGAGGGACACTGAAGCTTTCTTT	CASSYERDTEAFF
.	.	TRBV7-9	TRBJ2-3	TGTGCCAGCAGCTTAAATGGGGCTGATACGCAGTATTTT	CASSLNGADTQYF
few	.	TRBV2	TRBJ2-1	TGTGCCAGCAGAACAGGGTCCGGTTATGAGCAGTTCTTC	CASRTGSGYEQFF
few	TRBD1	TRBV18	TRBJ2-2	TGTGCCAGCGAAGACAGGGCGGTATTCACCGGGGAGCTGTTTTTT	CASEDRAVFTGELFF
few	.	TRBV29-1	TRBJ2-1	TGCAGCGTTGGAGGACGGAGGGGCGATGAGCAGTTCTTC	CSVGGRRGDEQFF
few	.	TRBV10-3	TRBJ2-5	TGTGCCATCAGTAACAGGGCCCAAGAGACCCAGTACTTC	CAISNRAQETQYF